The clone carrying this T cell receptor beta chain was found once. Its target is unknown. Germline values: CDR1 SGHAT, CDR2 FQDESV (reference sequence). With 4 bases removed from V and 1 base from J, the gap between germline ends came to 8 bases. There are 13 residues in the CDR3. Whether given at about 4 or about 12 weeks, second doses were pooled. Libraries were prepared by immunoSEQ multiplex PCR; TCRdb keeps only in-frame clonotypes and omits some of them. The repertoire holds 190,000 or so clones, with 90% to 95% as singletons. The sample comes from a study of T cell responses to AZD1222 COVID-19 vaccine. Whole-study results and caveats: Dominant CD4 TCR responses targeted spike regions 160-218 and 743-854. Repertoires in all cases were sampled only once the peak T cell response had passed.

The sequences come from peripheral blood, collected 28 days after the second AZD1222 dose. The TCR comes from an adult who received the AZD1222 COVID-19 vaccine. The V call is TRBV11-1, the J call TRBJ2-7; TRBD2 is a possible D gene (6 bases). The DNA of the CDR3 is TGTGCCAGCAGCTGGAGGGGATCCTACGAGCAGTACTTC. The encoded protein is CASSWRGSYEQYF.